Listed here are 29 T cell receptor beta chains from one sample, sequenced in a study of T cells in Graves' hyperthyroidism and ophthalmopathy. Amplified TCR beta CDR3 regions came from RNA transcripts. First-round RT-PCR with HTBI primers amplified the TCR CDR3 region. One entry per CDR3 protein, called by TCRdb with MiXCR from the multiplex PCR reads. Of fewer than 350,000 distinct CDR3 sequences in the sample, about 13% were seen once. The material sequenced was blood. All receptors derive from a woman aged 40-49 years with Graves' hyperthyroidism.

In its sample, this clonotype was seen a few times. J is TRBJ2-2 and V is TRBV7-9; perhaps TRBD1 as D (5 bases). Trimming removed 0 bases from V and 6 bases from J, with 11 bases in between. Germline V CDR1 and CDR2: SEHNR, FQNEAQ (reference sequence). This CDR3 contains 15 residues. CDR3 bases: TGTGCCAGCAGCTTAGCCCAGGGTATCCCCGGGGAGCTGTTTTTT. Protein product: CASSLAQGIPGELFF.

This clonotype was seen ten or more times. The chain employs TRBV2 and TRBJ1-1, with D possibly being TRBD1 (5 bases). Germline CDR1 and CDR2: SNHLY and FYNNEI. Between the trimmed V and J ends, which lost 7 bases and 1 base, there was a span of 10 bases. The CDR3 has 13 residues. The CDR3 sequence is CASTGRANTEAFF. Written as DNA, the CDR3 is TGTGCCAGCACCGGCAGGGCGAACACTGAAGCTTTCTTT.

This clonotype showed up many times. In DNA form, the CDR3 reads TGTGCCAGTGCAGAGGGTCTGATCACCTACGAGCAGTACTTC. It yields the protein CASAEGLITYEQYF. The rearrangement uses TRBV28 and TRBJ2-7; a possible D gene is TRBD2 (5 bases). The CDR3 spans 14 residues. Germline-derived CDR1 and CDR2 are MDHEN and SYDVKM. V was trimmed by 9 bases and J by 2 bases, leaving 17 bases between them.

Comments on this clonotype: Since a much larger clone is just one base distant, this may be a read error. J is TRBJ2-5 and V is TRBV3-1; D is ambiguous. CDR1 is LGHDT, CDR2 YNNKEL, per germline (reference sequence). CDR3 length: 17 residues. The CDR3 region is CVSSENPAVSYQETQYF. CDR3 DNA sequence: TGTGTCAGCAGCGAAAACCCTGCCGTCTCGTACCAAGAGACCCAGTACTTC.

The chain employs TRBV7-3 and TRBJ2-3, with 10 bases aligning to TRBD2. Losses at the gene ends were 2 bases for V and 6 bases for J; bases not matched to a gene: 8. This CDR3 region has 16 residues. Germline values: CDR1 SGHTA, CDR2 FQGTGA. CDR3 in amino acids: CASSLGPSGSSDTQYF. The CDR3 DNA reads TGTGCCAGCAGCTTAGGTCCTAGCGGGAGCAGCGATACGCAGTATTTT.

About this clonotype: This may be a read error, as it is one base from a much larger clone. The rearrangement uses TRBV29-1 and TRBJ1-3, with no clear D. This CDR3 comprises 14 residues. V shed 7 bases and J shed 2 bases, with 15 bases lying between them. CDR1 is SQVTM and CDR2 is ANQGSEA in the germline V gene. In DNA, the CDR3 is TGCAGCGCCGTCCGAGACGTCCCTGGAAACACCATATATTTT. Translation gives CSAVRDVPGNTIYF.

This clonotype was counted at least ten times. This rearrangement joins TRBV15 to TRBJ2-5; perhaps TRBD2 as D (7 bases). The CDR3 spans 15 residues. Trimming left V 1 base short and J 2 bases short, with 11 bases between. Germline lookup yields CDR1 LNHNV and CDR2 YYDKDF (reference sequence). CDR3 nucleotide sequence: TGTGCCACCAGCAGAGGGGGGGGGCCTCAAGAGACCCAGTACTTC. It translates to CATSRGGGPQETQYF.

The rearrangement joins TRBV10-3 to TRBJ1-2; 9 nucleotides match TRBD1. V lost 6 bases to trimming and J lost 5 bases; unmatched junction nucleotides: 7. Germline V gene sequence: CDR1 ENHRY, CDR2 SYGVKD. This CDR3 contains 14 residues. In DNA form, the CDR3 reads TGTGCCATCAGGCCTCCGGGACAGGGATATGGCTACACCTTC. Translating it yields CAIRPPGQGYGYTF.

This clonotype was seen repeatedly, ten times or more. Here the CDR3 reads CASGPTGSWKTQYF. CDR3 DNA: TGTGCCAGCGGACCCACCGGGTCGTGGAAGACCCAGTACTTC. The chain couples TRBV28 to TRBJ2-5, with D unclear. The germline CDR1 and CDR2 sequences are MDHEN and SYDVKM. This CDR3 comprises 14 residues. Trimming took 8 bases from V and 6 from J, leaving 19 bases between them.

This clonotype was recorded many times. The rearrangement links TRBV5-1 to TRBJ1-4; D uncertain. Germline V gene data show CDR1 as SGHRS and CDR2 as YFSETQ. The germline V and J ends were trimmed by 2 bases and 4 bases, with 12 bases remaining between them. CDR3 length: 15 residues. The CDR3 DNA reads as TGCGCCAGCAGCTTATACAGCGGTGTTAATGAAAAACTGTTTTTT. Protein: CASSLYSGVNEKLFF.

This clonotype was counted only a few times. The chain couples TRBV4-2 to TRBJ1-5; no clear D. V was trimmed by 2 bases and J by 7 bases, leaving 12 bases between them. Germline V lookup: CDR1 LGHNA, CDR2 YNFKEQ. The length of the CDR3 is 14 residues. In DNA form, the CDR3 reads TGTGCCAGCAGCCAAAAACCGACGGGACAGCCCCAGCATTTT. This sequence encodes CASSQKPTGQPQHF.

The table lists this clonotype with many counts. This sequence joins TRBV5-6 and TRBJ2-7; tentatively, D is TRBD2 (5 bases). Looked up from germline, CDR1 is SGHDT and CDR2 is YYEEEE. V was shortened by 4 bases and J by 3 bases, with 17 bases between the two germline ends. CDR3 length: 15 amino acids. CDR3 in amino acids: CASSRRVGGYYEQYF. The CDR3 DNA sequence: TGTGCCAGCAGCCGTCGGGTTGGCGGGTACTACGAGCAGTACTTC.

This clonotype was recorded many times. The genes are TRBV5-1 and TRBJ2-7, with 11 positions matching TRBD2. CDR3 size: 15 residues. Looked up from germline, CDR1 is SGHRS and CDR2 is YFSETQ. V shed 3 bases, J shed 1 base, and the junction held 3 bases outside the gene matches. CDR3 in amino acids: CASSSSSGRSYEQYF. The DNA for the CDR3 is TGCGCCAGCAGCTCGTCTAGCGGGAGGTCCTACGAGCAGTACTTC.

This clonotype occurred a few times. The CDR3 DNA reads as TGTGCCAGCAGTAGTTTTATAAGACTCGGACCACGCACAGATACGCAGTATTTT. The encoded protein is CASSSFIRLGPRTDTQYF. The V call is TRBV13, the J call TRBJ2-3; no firm D call. Trimming took 6 bases from V and 1 from J, leaving 23 bases between them. From germline, CDR1 is PRHDT and CDR2 FYEKMQ (reference sequence). CDR3 length: 18 residues.

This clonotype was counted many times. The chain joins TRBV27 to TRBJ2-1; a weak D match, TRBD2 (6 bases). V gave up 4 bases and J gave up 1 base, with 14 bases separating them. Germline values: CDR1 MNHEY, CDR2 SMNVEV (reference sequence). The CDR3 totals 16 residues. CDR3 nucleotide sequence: TGTGCCAGCAGTTCTAGAGGGAGGAGTTCCTACAATGAGCAGTTCTTC. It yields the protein CASSSRGRSSYNEQFF.

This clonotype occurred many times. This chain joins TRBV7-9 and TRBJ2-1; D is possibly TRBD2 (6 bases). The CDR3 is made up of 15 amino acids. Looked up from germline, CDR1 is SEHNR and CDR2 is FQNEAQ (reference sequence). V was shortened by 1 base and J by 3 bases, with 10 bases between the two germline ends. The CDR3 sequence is CASSLVGGFYNEQFF. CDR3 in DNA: TGTGCCAGCAGCTTAGTCGGGGGATTCTACAATGAGCAGTTCTTC.

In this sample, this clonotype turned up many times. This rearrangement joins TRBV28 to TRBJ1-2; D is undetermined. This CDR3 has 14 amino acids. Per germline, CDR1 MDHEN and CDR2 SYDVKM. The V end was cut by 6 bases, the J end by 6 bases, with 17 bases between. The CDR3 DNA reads TGTGCCAGCAGCCAAGCCAGGTTCGGAAATGGCTACACCTTC. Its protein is CASSQARFGNGYTF.

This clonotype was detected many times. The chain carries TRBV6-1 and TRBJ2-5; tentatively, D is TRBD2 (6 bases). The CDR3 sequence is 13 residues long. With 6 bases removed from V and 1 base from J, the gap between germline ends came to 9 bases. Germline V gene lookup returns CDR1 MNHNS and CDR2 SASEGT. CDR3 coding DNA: TGTGCCAGCAGACGACTAGGCCAAGAGACCCAGTACTTC. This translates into CASRRLGQETQYF.

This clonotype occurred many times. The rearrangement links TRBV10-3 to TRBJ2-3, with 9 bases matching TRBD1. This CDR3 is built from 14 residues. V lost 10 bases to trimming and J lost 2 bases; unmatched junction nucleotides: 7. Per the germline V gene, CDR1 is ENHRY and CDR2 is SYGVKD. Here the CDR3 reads CATGDRANTDTQYF. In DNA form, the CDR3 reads TGTGCCACTGGGGACAGGGCTAACACAGATACGCAGTATTTT.

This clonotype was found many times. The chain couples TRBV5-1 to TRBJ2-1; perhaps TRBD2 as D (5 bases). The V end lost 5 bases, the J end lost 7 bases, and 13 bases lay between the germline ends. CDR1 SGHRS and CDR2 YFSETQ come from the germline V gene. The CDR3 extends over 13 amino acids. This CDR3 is CASRLGGGNEQFF. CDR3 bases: TGCGCCAGCAGGCTAGGAGGTGGGAATGAGCAGTTCTTC.

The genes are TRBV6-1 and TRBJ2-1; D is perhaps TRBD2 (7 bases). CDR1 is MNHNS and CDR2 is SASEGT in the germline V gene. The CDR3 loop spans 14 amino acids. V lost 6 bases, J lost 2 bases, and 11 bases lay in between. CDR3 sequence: CASSNGGPYNEQFF. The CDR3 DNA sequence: TGTGCCAGCAGCAACGGGGGGCCCTACAATGAGCAGTTCTTC.

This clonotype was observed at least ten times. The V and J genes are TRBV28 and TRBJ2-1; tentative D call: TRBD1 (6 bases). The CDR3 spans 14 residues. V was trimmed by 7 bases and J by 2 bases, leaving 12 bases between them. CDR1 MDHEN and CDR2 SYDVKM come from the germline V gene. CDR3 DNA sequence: TGTGCCAGCACCTTCCCAGGGGCCTACAATGAGCAGTTCTTC. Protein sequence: CASTFPGAYNEQFF.

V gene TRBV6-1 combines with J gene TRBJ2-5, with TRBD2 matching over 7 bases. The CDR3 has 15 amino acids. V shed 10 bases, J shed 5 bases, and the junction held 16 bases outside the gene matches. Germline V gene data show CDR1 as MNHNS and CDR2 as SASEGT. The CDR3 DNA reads TGTGCCACCCTCCTTTGGAGCGGGGTTAGGGAGACCCAGTACTTC. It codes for CATLLWSGVRETQYF.

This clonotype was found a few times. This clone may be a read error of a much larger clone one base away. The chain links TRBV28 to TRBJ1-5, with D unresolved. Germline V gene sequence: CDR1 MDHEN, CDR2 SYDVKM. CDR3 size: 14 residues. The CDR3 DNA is TGTGCCAGCAGTTCCCCTCGAAGTTCGGAGCCCCGGCATTTT. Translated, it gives CASSSPRSSEPRHF.

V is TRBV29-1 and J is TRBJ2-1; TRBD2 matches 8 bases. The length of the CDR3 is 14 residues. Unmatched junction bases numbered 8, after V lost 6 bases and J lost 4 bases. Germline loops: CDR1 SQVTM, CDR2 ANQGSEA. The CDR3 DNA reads TGCAGCGTCCCCAGACTAGCGCAATACAATGAGCAGTTCTTC. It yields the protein CSVPRLAQYNEQFF.

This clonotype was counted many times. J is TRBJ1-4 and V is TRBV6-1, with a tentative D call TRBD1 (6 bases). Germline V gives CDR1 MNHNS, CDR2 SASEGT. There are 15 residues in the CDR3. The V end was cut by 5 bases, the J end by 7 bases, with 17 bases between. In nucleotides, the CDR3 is TGTGCCAGCAGTCCATTAACAGGGCTCGGTGAAAAACTGTTTTTT. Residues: CASSPLTGLGEKLFF.

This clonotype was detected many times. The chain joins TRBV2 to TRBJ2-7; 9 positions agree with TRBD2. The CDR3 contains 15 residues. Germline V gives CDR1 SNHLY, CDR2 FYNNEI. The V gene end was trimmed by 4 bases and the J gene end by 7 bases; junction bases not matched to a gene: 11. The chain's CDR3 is CASSAGLADLEEQYF. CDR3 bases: TGTGCCAGCAGTGCGGGACTAGCAGACCTGGAAGAGCAGTACTTC.

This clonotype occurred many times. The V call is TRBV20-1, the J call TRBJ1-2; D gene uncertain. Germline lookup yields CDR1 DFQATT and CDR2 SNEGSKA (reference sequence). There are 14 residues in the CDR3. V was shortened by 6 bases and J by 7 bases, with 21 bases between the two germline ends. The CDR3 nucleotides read TGCAGTGCAATACCCGTTGGGGTCCGGCGTGGCTACACCTTC. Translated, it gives CSAIPVGVRRGYTF.

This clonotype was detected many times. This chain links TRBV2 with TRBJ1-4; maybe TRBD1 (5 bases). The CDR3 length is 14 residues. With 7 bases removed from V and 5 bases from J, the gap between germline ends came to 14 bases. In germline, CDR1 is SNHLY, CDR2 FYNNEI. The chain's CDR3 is CASNPQGLNEKLFF. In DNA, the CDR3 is TGTGCCAGCAACCCCCAGGGATTAAATGAAAAACTGTTTTTT.